A selection of T cell receptor beta chains follows, all from one sample in a study of EBV T-cell therapy then PD-1 blockade in nasopharyngeal carcinoma. The antigens these receptors bind are not known. The repertoire was sequenced with immunoSEQ multiplex PCR; TCRdb's copy has only in-frame clones and lacks some. Of under 30,000 clones listed, over 75% are singletons. Sample: CD8+ T cells from blood, taken around day 58 from a patient whose treatment included autologous EBV-specific T cells and nivolumab. All receptors derive from a man between 35 and 55 years old with nasopharyngeal carcinoma. Both conserved end residues are part of each CDR3. D genes are given only for firm matches. Not every row has a clone size; where given, it reads once, few, many or a size class.

>TRBD1|TRBV3-1/TRBV3-2|TRBJ2-7|few
CASSQDKTGVAYEQYF
TGTGCCAGCAGCCAAGATAAAACAGGGGTAGCCTACGAGCAGTACTTC
>NA|TRBV7-8|TRBJ2-2|NA
CASSLVYGKPNTGELFF
TGTGCCAGCAGCTTAGTATACGGGAAGCCGAACACCGGGGAGCTGTTTTTT
>TRBD1|TRBV13|TRBJ1-2|NA
CASSLGEGGGQGYTF
TGTGCCAGCAGCTTAGGGGAAGGAGGGGGCCAAGGCTACACCTTC
>TRBD2|TRBV6-2/TRBV6-3|TRBJ2-7|NA
CASSYSTSGYEQYF
TGTGCCAGCAGTTACTCGACTAGCGGGTACGAGCAGTACTTC
>NA|TRBV2|TRBJ1-1|NA
CAGLGNTEAFF
TGTGCCGGCCTAGGGAACACTGAAGCTTTCTTT
>NA|TRBV27|TRBJ1-1|NA
CASNRQGFGTEAFF
TGTGCCAGCAATAGGCAGGGATTCGGCACTGAAGCTTTCTTT
>NA|TRBV7-6|TRBJ2-7|NA
CASSFGPASTEQYF
TGTGCCAGCAGCTTCGGGCCAGCCTCAACCGAGCAGTACTTC
>TRBD2|TRBV6-5|TRBJ2-1|NA
CASSYASGNYNEQFF
TGTGCCAGCAGTTACGCTAGCGGAAACTACAATGAGCAGTTCTTC
>NA|TRBV9|TRBJ2-3|NA
CASSVATWTDTQYF
TGTGCCAGCAGCGTAGCTACATGGACAGATACGCAGTATTTT
>TRBD2|TRBV9|TRBJ2-1|NA
CASSVGLAGGKSYNEQFF
TGTGCCAGCAGCGTAGGACTAGCGGGGGGAAAATCCTACAATGAGCAGTTCTTC
>NA|TRBV6-2/TRBV6-3|TRBJ2-7|few
CASSSPEVLTAYEQYF
TGTGCCAGCAGCAGCCCGGAGGTACTCACAGCCTACGAGCAGTACTTC
>NA|TRBV19|TRBJ2-5|NA
CASSMTRGLQETQYF
TGTGCCAGTAGTATGACTAGGGGTCTCCAAGAGACCCAGTACTTC
>NA|TRBV28|TRBJ2-2|NA
CASSFWRVSTGELFF
TGTGCCAGCAGTTTCTGGAGGGTCAGCACCGGGGAGCTGTTTTTT
>NA|TRBV29-1|TRBJ1-3|NA
CSVEAGVGNTIYF
TGCAGCGTTGAAGCAGGGGTTGGAAACACCATATATTTT
>NA|TRBV19|TRBJ1-2|NA
CAGMRGNYGYTF
TGTGCCGGTATGCGGGGTAACTATGGCTACACCTTC
>TRBD2|TRBV10-3|TRBJ2-1|NA
CAISDRRGGPVGQFF
TGTGCCATCAGTGATCGGCGGGGGGGCCCTGTAGGGCAGTTCTTC
>NA|TRBV9|TRBJ1-1|NA
CASSVGIGNTEAFF
TGTGCCAGCAGCGTAGGGATAGGAAACACTGAAGCTTTCTTT
>TRBD2|TRBV9|TRBJ2-2|NA
CASSVGSSGKTGELFF
TGTGCCAGCAGCGTAGGGTCTAGCGGAAAGACCGGGGAGCTGTTTTTT
>TRBD1|TRBV4-3|TRBJ2-7|NA
CASSQEVTGGWEQYF
TGCGCCAGCAGCCAAGAAGTGACAGGGGGGTGGGAGCAGTACTTC
>NA|TRBV9|TRBJ2-1|NA
CASSGKEQFF
TGTGCCAGCAGCGGTAAGGAGCAGTTCTTC
>NA|TRBV24-1|TRBJ2-7|NA
CATSDLWQGRVIQYF
TGTGCCACCAGTGATTTGTGGCAGGGGAGGGTAATACAGTACTTC
>NA|TRBV24-1|TRBJ2-7|large
CATSDEADSYEQYF
TGTGCCACCAGTGATGAGGCAGACTCCTACGAGCAGTACTTC
>NA|TRBV12-3/TRBV12-4|TRBJ1-2|NA
CASSFLGIYGYTF
TGTGCCAGCAGTTTTCTCGGAATTTATGGCTACACCTTC
>NA|TRBV5-6|TRBJ1-2|NA
CASSFGTTLYGYTF
TGTGCCAGCAGCTTTGGGACAACCCTCTATGGCTACACCTTC
>NA|TRBV27|TRBJ1-2|NA
CASRIGKGRLYFPYGYTF
TGTGCCAGCAGGATCGGCAAAGGTCGACTCTATTTCCCCTATGGCTACACCTTC
>NA|TRBV7-9|TRBJ2-1|NA
CASSLAVNEQFF
TGTGCCAGCAGCTTAGCAGTCAATGAGCAGTTCTTC
>NA|TRBV27|TRBJ1-2|NA
CASSPGGFGYTF
TGTGCCAGCAGCCCGGGGGGGTTTGGCTACACCTTC
>NA|TRBV4-1|TRBJ1-1|NA
CASSQWTGNTEAFF
TGCGCCAGCAGCCAATGGACGGGGAACACTGAAGCTTTCTTT
>NA|TRBV13|TRBJ2-7|NA
CASSYLGAKEQYF
TGTGCCAGCAGCTACCTCGGGGCCAAGGAGCAGTACTTC
>NA|TRBV3-1/TRBV3-2|TRBJ1-5|NA
CASSQDIEDNQPQHF
TGTGCCAGCAGCCAAGATATAGAGGACAATCAGCCCCAGCATTTT
>NA|TRBV7-8|TRBJ2-5|NA
CASSLLEGIPSQETQYF
TGTGCCAGCAGCCTGCTAGAGGGGATCCCCTCTCAAGAGACCCAGTACTTC
>NA|TRBV3-1/TRBV3-2|TRBJ1-1|once
CASSPRVGGPARGTEAFF
TGTGCCAGCAGCCCAAGGGTTGGGGGCCCAGCGCGGGGCACTGAAGCTTTCTTT
>NA|TRBV7-6|TRBJ2-7|NA
CASSLGPDRFYEQYF
TGTGCCAGCAGCTTAGGTCCCGACAGGTTCTACGAGCAGTACTTC
>NA|TRBV7-2|TRBJ1-1|NA
CASSLDYGTVGFF
TGTGCCAGCAGCTTAGATTATGGGACGGTGGGCTTCTTT
>NA|TRBV4-3|TRBJ2-3|NA
CASSQFGGQEGDTQYF
TGCGCCAGCAGCCAATTCGGGGGCCAGGAGGGGGATACGCAGTATTTT
>NA|TRBV19|TRBJ2-3|once
CASSPVDQVTDTQYF
TGTGCCAGTAGTCCTGTCGATCAGGTCACAGATACGCAGTATTTT
>NA|TRBV9|TRBJ1-2|NA
CASSAGPGGYTF
TGTGCCAGCAGCGCCGGCCCCGGGGGCTACACCTTC